This T cell receptor (beta chain) was recovered during a study of regulatory T cells in long-lasting Graves disease. V shed 5 bases and J shed 0 bases, with 13 bases lying between them. This CDR3 contains 15 residues. Investigators prepared the TCR beta libraries by applying iRepertoire HTBI primers and Arm-PCR of CDR3 regions. Using its own MiXCR run on the multiplex PCR reads, TCRdb lists one record per CDR3 protein. The data show 400,000 to 650,000 distinct CDR3 sequences, with around 15% seen just once and 25% held by the top ten. Specified time point: newly diagnosed GD, antithyroid drugs for less than 3 months. PBMC-derived RNA was used for the TCR library. The same data also went into a second study, on T cells in Graves' hyperthyroidism and ophthalmopathy. That work adds: RT-PCR in the first round (using the HTBI primer set) targeted the TCR CDR3.

Sequencing used peripheral blood mononuclear cells (PBMCs), obtained at new diagnosis, from a patient treated with antithyroid drugs. The V gene is TRBV12-3 or TRBV12-4, the J gene TRBJ1-1; possible D gene TRBD1, 6 bases. This sequence was found in a woman aged 35 to 59 with Graves disease. The CDR3 spells CASSRPGALNTEAFF. The CDR3 coding sequence is TGTGCCAGCAGTCGCCCGGGGGCACTGAACACTGAAGCTTTCTTT.